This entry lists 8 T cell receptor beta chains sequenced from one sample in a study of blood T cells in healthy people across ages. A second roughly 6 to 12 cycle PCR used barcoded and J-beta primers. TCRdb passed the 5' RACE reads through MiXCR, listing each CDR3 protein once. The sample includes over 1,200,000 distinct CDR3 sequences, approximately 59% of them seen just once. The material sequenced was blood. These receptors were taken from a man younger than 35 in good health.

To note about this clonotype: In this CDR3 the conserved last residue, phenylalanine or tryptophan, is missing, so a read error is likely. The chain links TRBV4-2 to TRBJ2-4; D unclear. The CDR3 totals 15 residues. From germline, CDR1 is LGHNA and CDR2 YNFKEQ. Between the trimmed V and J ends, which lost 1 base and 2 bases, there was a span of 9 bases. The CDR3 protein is CASSQVSGTKNIQYI. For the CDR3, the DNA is TGTGCCAGCAGCCAAGTCAGTGGAACCAAAAACATTCAGTACATC.

CDR3 DNA: TGTGCCAGCAGCCTAGGACAGGGAGTAGTCTACGAGCAGTACTTC. Translated, it gives CASSLGQGVVYEQYF. The genes are TRBV6-5 and TRBJ2-7; TRBD1 matches at 8 bases. This CDR3 has 15 residues. Germline values: CDR1 MNHEY, CDR2 SVGAGI. Trimming took 6 bases from V and 3 from J; bases not matched to a gene: 10.

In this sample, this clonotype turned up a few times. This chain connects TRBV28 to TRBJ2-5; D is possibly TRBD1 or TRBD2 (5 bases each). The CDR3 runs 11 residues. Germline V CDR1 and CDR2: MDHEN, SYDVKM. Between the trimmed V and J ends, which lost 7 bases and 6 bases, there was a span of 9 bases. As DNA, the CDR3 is TGTGCCAGCAAAGAGGGGCAGACCCAGTACTTC. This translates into CASKEGQTQYF.

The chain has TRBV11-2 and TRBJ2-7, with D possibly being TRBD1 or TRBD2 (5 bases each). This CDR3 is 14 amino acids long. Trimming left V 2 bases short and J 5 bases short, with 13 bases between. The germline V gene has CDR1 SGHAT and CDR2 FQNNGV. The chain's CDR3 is CASSLRGTSDEQYF. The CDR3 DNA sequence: TGTGCCAGCAGCTTAAGAGGGACGTCGGACGAGCAGTACTTC.

CDR3 amino acids: CASSQDASGEQYF. Written as DNA, the CDR3 is TGCGCCAGCAGCCAAGACGCTAGCGGCGAGCAGTACTTC. This chain links TRBV4-1 with TRBJ2-7, with 7 bases lining up with TRBD2. CDR1 and CDR2 (germline): MGHRA, YSYEKL. V lost 0 bases to trimming and J lost 6 bases; unmatched junction nucleotides: 2. The CDR3 extends over 13 amino acids.

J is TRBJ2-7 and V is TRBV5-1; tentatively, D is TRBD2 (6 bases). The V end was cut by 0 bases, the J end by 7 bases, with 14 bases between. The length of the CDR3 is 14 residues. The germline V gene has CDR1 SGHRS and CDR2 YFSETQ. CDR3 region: CASSLGDSEGEQYF. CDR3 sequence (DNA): TGCGCCAGCAGCTTGGGGGACTCCGAGGGGGAGCAGTACTTC.

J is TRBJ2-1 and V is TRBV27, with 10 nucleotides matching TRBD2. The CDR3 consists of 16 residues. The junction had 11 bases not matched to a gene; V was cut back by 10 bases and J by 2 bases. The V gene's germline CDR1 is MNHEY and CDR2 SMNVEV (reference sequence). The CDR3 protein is CATRLLAGAPYNEQFF. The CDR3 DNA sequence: TGTGCCACCCGTCTTCTAGCGGGAGCACCCTACAATGAGCAGTTCTTC.

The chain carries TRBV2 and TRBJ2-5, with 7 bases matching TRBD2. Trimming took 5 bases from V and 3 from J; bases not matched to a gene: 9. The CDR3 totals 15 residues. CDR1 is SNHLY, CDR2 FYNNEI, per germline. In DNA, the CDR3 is TGTGCCAGCAGTCCGGGACTACAGAGAGAAGAGACCCAGTACTTC. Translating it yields CASSPGLQREETQYF.